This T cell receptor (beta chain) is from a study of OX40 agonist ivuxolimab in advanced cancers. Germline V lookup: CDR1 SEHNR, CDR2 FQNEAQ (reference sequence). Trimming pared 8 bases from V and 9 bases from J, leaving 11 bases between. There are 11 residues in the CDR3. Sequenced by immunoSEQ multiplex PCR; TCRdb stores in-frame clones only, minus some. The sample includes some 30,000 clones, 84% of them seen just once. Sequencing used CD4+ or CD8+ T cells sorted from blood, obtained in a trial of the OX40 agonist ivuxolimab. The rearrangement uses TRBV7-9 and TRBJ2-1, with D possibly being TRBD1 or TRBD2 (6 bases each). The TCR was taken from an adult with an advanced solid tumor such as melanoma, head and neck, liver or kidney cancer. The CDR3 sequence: CASPGGLEQFF. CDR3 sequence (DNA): TGTGCCAGCCCCGGGGGCCTTGAGCAGTTCTTC.